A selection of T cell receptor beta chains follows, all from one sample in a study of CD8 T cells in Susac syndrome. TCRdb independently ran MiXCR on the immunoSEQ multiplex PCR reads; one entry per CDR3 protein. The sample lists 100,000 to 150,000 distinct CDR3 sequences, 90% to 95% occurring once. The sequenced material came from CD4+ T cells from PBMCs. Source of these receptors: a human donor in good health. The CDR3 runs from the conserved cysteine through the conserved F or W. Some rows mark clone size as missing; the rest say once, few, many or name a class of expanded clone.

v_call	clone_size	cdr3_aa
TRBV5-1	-	CASSLQRSEAGELFF
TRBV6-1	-	CASSRSLPGQSHEAFF
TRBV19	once	CASSMFGQGIQPQHF
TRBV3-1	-	CASSLYRVGRETQYF
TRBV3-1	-	CASSQGPNTEAFF
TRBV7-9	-	CASSGDREREQYF
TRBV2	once	CASSVYRAGNQPQHF
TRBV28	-	CASSSPYEQYF
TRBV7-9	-	CASSLDSTGVGYGYTF
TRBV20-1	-	CSALGWSQETQYF
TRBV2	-	CASSSTRVNQPQHF
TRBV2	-	CASSEWGGAFYNEQFF
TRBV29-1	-	CSVRRAYNEQFF
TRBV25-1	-	CASSELSSNTGELFF
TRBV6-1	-	CASRDSGRANNEQFF
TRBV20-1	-	CSAYGTSGLSSYEQYF
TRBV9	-	CASSVGPDEQYF
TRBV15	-	CATSRELGEQYF
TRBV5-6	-	CASSLKRTTEAFF
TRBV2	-	CASSASANPTDTQYF
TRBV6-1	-	CASSEPQGRTEAFF
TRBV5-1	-	CASSPRVGDTGELFF
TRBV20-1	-	CSARRREYEQYF
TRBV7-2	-	CASSFSGGWNEQFF
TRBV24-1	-	CATSERTAGGSQETQYF
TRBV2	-	CASSVDRARPRPATNEKLFF
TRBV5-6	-	CASSSRDRGRTEAFF
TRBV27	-	CASRGQLNTEAFF
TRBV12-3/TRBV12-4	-	CASRSRRQGGETQYF
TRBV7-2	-	CASSSRTGSTGELFF
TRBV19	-	CASSIVLGLNYGYTF
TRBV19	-	CASSMSQGNTEAFF
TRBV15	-	CATSRDRLGNTIYF
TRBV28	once	CASKPANQETQYF
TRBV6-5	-	CASSPQQGTPGTQYF
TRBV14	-	CASSQDWDTGELFF
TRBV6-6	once	CASSYSRVPGDEQFF
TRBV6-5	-	CAARSSGRRDTQYF
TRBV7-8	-	CASSWTGSNTEAFF
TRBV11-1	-	CASSEAWGTYEQYF
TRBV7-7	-	CASSLETGNEQYF